This entry describes one T cell receptor (beta chain). Its target is unknown. Using immunoSEQ multiplex PCR, the repertoire was profiled, and TCRdb retains in-frame clones only, with some absent. The sample includes about 90,000 clones, around 84% of them seen just once. The record originates from a study of graft-versus-host responses after intestinal transplantation. Germline CDR1 SGHTA, CDR2 FQGTGA. This CDR3 is built from 14 residues. The junction had 6 bases not matched to a gene; V was cut back by 5 bases and J by 4 bases. The TCR sequence derives from a human donor who received an intestinal transplant. The specimen comprised unstimulated CD4+ T cells sorted from spleen or lymph node cells, sampled before intestinal transplant. The chain links TRBV7-3 to TRBJ2-3; 7 positions match TRBD1. The CDR3: CASSPRTGSDTQYF. For the CDR3, the DNA is TGTGCCAGCAGCCCCCGGACAGGTTCAGATACGCAGTATTTT.